This is a list of T cell receptor beta chains from one sample in a study of blood T cell repertoires in COVID-19. Profiled with immunoSEQ multiplex PCR; TCRdb holds only in-frame clones, not every one. Of roughly 87,000 clones listed, roughly 88% are singletons. The specimen was peripheral blood. All receptors come from a man aged 50-60 years with active COVID-19. The CDR3 runs from the conserved cysteine through the conserved F or W. D genes are given only for firm matches. The listing skips clone size in some rows; elsewhere it reads once, few, many or a size class.

length	V	J	D	size	DNA	CDR3
14	TRBV25-1	TRBJ1-3	-	-	TGTGCCAGCAGTGATCCCGGGACTGGAAACACCATATATTTT	CASSDPGTGNTIYF
13	TRBV24-1	TRBJ1-1	-	once	TGTGCCACCAGTGATTCAGGGAACACTGAAGCTTTCTTT	CATSDSGNTEAFF
15	TRBV19	TRBJ2-3	-	-	TGTGCCAGTAGTTTTGGGATTTTGGGGCAAGATACGCAGTATTTT	CASSFGILGQDTQYF
15	TRBV7-2	TRBJ2-2	TRBD2	once	TGTGCCAGCAGGACTAGCGGGAGTTATACCGGGGAGCTGTTTTTT	CASRTSGSYTGELFF
13	TRBV9	TRBJ1-5	-	-	TGTGCCAGCAGCGTAGGAACAAATCAGCCCCAGCATTTT	CASSVGTNQPQHF
14	TRBV6-5	TRBJ2-5	TRBD1	-	TGTGCCAGCAGTCCCGGACAGGGGAGGCAGACCCAGTACTTC	CASSPGQGRQTQYF
15	TRBV24-1	TRBJ1-3	TRBD1	-	TGTGCCACCGGGGGACAGACAATCTCTGGAAACACCATATATTTT	CATGGQTISGNTIYF
17	TRBV19	TRBJ1-5	-	-	TGTGCCAGTAGTATGTGGTCAGGGGCCCCTTCCAATCAGCCCCAGCATTTT	CASSMWSGAPSNQPQHF
15	TRBV6-5	TRBJ2-7	-	-	TGTGCCAGCAGTTACAACGGTCATGGCTCCTACGAGCAGTACTTC	CASSYNGHGSYEQYF
11	TRBV12-3/TRBV12-4	TRBJ2-7	-	-	TGTGCCAGCAGCCGGAGATACGAGCAGTACTTC	CASSRRYEQYF
15	TRBV6-5	TRBJ2-3	TRBD2	-	TGTGCCAGCAGTTACAGGGCTAGCGGGGCAGATACGCAGTATTTT	CASSYRASGADTQYF
14	TRBV11-2	TRBJ1-2	-	-	TGTGCCAGCAGCCGTTCGGTGGGGGCATATGGCTACACCTTC	CASSRSVGAYGYTF
18	TRBV19	TRBJ1-5	TRBD1	few	TGTGCCAGTAGTATAGTTGGACAGGGCTTCTTTAGCAATCAGCCCCAGCATTTT	CASSIVGQGFFSNQPQHF
16	TRBV7-2	TRBJ2-5	TRBD1	-	TGTGCCAGCAGCTTAGCAGCACAGGGGGTGGTCGAGACCCAGTACTTC	CASSLAAQGVVETQYF
15	TRBV5-4	TRBJ1-6	-	-	TGTGCCAGCAGCCACGGGGGGACACCTTATTCACCCCTCCACTTT	CASSHGGTPYSPLHF
15	TRBV11-2	TRBJ2-1	TRBD2	-	TGTGCCAGCAGCACCACTAGCGGGATCTACAATGAGCAGTTCTTC	CASSTTSGIYNEQFF
15	TRBV7-8	TRBJ1-5	-	-	TGTGCCAGCAGCTTAGGAGGGACACGAAATCAGCCCCAGCATTTT	CASSLGGTRNQPQHF
17	TRBV5-1	TRBJ2-5	TRBD2	-	TGCGCCAGCAGCTTGAGGGGGGGACTAGCGGGAGAAGAGACCCAGTACTTC	CASSLRGGLAGEETQYF
16	TRBV30	TRBJ2-3	-	-	TGTGCCTGGAGAAATCGGGGGGCGCTGGGGTCAGATACGCAGTATTTT	CAWRNRGALGSDTQYF
12	TRBV21-1	TRBJ2-5	-	once	TGTATCTGGGGCAGGAGTCAAGAGACCCAGTACTTC	CIWGRSQETQYF
15	TRBV28	TRBJ2-2	TRBD1	-	TGTGCCAGCAGTTGGGGGACCCCAGGGGGCCGGGAGCTGTTTTTT	CASSWGTPGGRELFF
15	TRBV27	TRBJ2-7	-	once	TGTGCCAGCAGTCCCTTGAGAGGGAGGAGGGACGAGCAGTACTTC	CASSPLRGRRDEQYF